Below, 21 T cell receptor beta chains from the same sample are listed, as sequenced in a study of blood T cells in healthy people across ages. For the second PCR, which ran for about 6 to 11 cycles, a sample-barcoded 5' primer and a J-beta primer mix were used. TCRdb re-analysed the 5' RACE reads in MiXCR, keeping a single row per CDR3 protein. The table lists 1.5 million to 2 million distinct CDR3 sequences, about 35% of them singletons, with 11% in the top ten. Specimen: blood. Every receptor here comes from a woman aged 25 to 39 in good health.

The chain combines TRBV20-1 with TRBJ2-1; maybe TRBD2 (6 bases). This CDR3 contains 14 residues. Germline CDR1 reads DFQATT; CDR2 reads SNEGSKA (reference sequence). The ends were cut back, 4 bases at V and 3 bases at J, with 13 bases in the middle. The CDR3 loop reads CSAKGLGFYNEQFF. CDR3 bases: TGCAGTGCTAAGGGACTTGGGTTCTACAATGAGCAGTTCTTC.

This rearrangement joins TRBV6-7 to TRBJ1-2; D may be TRBD1 (5 bases). TRBV6-7 is placed among ORFs of uncertain function. V was shortened by 2 bases and J by 6 bases, with 13 bases between the two germline ends. The CDR3 has 14 amino acids. CDR3 residues: CASSYNGRGNGYTF. CDR3 nucleotides: TGTGCCAGCAGTTACAATGGCCGGGGGAATGGCTACACCTTC.

The V and J genes are TRBV28 and TRBJ2-4, with TRBD1 identical over 7 bases. TRBJ2-7 explains the end of the DNA better; the J call may be wrong. The CDR3 is 15 amino acids. Germline V gene data show CDR1 as MDHEN and CDR2 as SYDVKM. The CDR3 reads CASSQGGQVGYEQYF. The CDR3, as DNA: TGTGCCAGCAGCCAAGGTGGACAGGTCGGTTACGAGCAGTACTTC.

This clonotype has at least ten counts. The gene calls are TRBV29-1 and TRBJ2-5; 10 positions agree with TRBD1. The CDR3 contains 14 residues. From germline, CDR1 is SQVTM and CDR2 ANQGSEA. The trim removed 3 bases at V and 1 base at J, leaving 2 bases unmatched. The CDR3 DNA is TGCAGCGTTGATGGGACAGGGGCCCAAGAGACCCAGTACTTC. Its protein is CSVDGTGAQETQYF.

This clonotype occurred a few times. This rearrangement joins TRBV27 to TRBJ2-3; D is uncertain. CDR1 is MNHEY and CDR2 is SMNVEV in the germline V gene (reference sequence). The V and J ends lost 3 bases and 1 base respectively, with 11 bases between them. The CDR3 spans 15 residues. CDR3 sequence (DNA): TGTGCCAGCAGTTTTACCGTTGGAGGCACAGATACGCAGTATTTT. This codes for CASSFTVGGTDTQYF.

This sequence joins TRBV4-1 and TRBJ1-2; unclear D gene. Trimming stripped 1 base from V and 3 bases from J, with 12 bases between. The CDR3 covers 15 residues. Germline V gives CDR1 MGHRA, CDR2 YSYEKL. This CDR3 reads CASSQVTRAYYGYTF. CDR3 DNA sequence: TGCGCCAGCAGCCAAGTTACTAGAGCTTACTATGGCTACACCTTC.

The chain couples TRBV6-1 to TRBJ2-1, with 8 bases aligning to TRBD1. The CDR3 has 14 residues. The V segment lost 6 bases and the J segment 0 bases; nucleotides outside the gene matches: 1. Germline CDR1 is MNHNS and CDR2 is SASEGT. The CDR3 DNA reads as TGTGCCAGCAGGGACAGGGACTCCTACAATGAGCAGTTCTTC. As protein: CASRDRDSYNEQFF.

This clonotype was counted between two and nine times. This chain links TRBV19 with TRBJ1-5; D call uncertain. Germline V gene data show CDR1 as LNHDA and CDR2 as SQIVND (reference sequence). This CDR3 is 14 amino acids long. Trimming took 6 bases from V and 0 from J, leaving 9 bases between them. CDR3 DNA: TGTGCCAGTAGCCCAGGATTTAGCAATCAGCCCCAGCATTTT. Encoded protein: CASSPGFSNQPQHF.

The J gene is TRBJ1-2, the V gene TRBV28; a weak D match, TRBD1 (6 bases). Trimming took off 5 bases at V and 4 bases at J, with 17 bases between the two ends. Germline CDR1 and CDR2: MDHEN and SYDVKM. This CDR3 comprises 15 residues. CDR3 in DNA: TGTGCCAGCAGTCCGGTCAGGGGCACTATCTATGGCTACACCTTC. Translating it yields CASSPVRGTIYGYTF.

V gene TRBV6-1 combines with J gene TRBJ1-1; maybe TRBD1 (5 bases). V lost 4 bases and J 8 bases, leaving 14 bases between the germline ends. The CDR3 covers 13 residues. The V gene's germline CDR1 is MNHNS and CDR2 SASEGT. The CDR3 DNA follows: TGTGCCAGCAGTGTCGGGACGGCCTCAGAAGCTTTCTTT. It translates to CASSVGTASEAFF.

The CDR3 loop reads CASSARRGGGPGANVLTF. The CDR3 DNA is TGTGCCAGCAGCGCGAGAAGGGGGGGAGGCCCTGGGGCCAACGTCCTGACTTTC. The chain couples TRBV9 to TRBJ2-6; TRBD2 is a possible D gene (7 bases). There are 18 residues in the CDR3. The V and J ends lost 3 bases and 2 bases respectively, with 18 bases between them. The V gene's germline CDR1 is SGDLS and CDR2 YYNGEE.

V and J are TRBV5-1 and TRBJ2-1, with D hard to call. The CDR3 is 15 amino acids. Per the germline V gene, CDR1 is SGHRS and CDR2 is YFSETQ. V gave up 0 bases and J gave up 3 bases, with 10 bases separating them. The CDR3 region is CASSLDGQIYNEQFF. CDR3 coding DNA: TGCGCCAGCAGCTTGGACGGGCAGATCTACAATGAGCAGTTCTTC.

V is TRBV6-7 and J is TRBJ2-7; the match to TRBD2 covers 8 bases. TRBV6-7 is marked as an open reading frame, function uncertain. After removal of 0 bases from V and 4 bases from J, the junction contained 8 bases not matched to a gene. CDR3 length equals 16 residues. CDR3 in amino acids: CASSYSRLAGLYEQYF. DNA of the CDR3: TGTGCCAGCAGTTACTCGAGATTAGCGGGACTTTACGAGCAGTACTTC.

This clonotype came up many times. This chain joins TRBV7-2 and TRBJ2-4, with a tentative D call TRBD2 (6 bases). V dropped 4 bases and J dropped 4 bases, with 14 bases sitting between them. The germline V gene encodes CDR1 SGHTA and CDR2 FQGNSA. The length of the CDR3 is 15 residues. The CDR3 here is CASSYLASAKNIQYF. The CDR3 DNA reads as TGTGCCAGCAGCTACCTAGCGTCGGCTAAAAACATTCAGTACTTC.

The rearrangement uses TRBV7-3 and TRBJ2-3; D is undetermined. V was trimmed by 8 bases and J by 1 base, leaving 7 bases between them. Germline V gene data show CDR1 as SGHTA and CDR2 as FQGTGA. CDR3 length: 12 residues. CDR3 region: CASEYGTDTQYF. In DNA, the CDR3 is TGTGCCAGCGAGTACGGCACAGATACGCAGTATTTT.

The table lists this clonotype with a few counts. The chain carries TRBV28 and TRBJ2-5, with 12 bases identical to TRBD2. After removal of 7 bases from V and 0 bases from J, the junction contained 3 bases not matched to a gene. Germline values: CDR1 MDHEN, CDR2 SYDVKM. CDR3 length: 15 amino acids. The CDR3 loop reads CASTRLAGDQETQYF. Written as DNA, the CDR3 is TGTGCCAGCACCCGACTAGCGGGAGACCAAGAGACCCAGTACTTC.

This clonotype was found many times. The rearrangement uses TRBV20-1 and TRBJ2-1, with D possibly being TRBD2 (6 bases). The CDR3 contains 16 residues. With 0 bases removed from V and 1 base from J, the gap between germline ends came to 13 bases. Germline CDR1 reads DFQATT; CDR2 reads SNEGSKA (reference sequence). CDR3 protein: CSARDYSGSSYNEQFF. The CDR3, as DNA: TGCAGTGCTAGAGATTATAGCGGTTCTTCCTACAATGAGCAGTTCTTC.

The chain links TRBV9 to TRBJ2-3; D is uncertain. This CDR3 contains 15 residues. Germline-derived CDR1 and CDR2 are SGDLS and YYNGEE. Trimming took 2 bases from V and 2 from J, leaving 12 bases between them. CDR3 nucleotide sequence: TGTGCCAGCAGCGTTGGAGTCCGATCCACAGATACGCAGTATTTT. Its protein product is CASSVGVRSTDTQYF.

The chain joins TRBV4-1 to TRBJ1-1; D gene ambiguous. This CDR3 is built from 15 residues. Per the germline V gene, CDR1 is MGHRA and CDR2 is YSYEKL. V was pared by 1 base and J by 5 bases, with 14 bases between. CDR3: CASSQVGGVWTEAFF. CDR3 in DNA: TGCGCCAGCAGCCAAGTAGGCGGGGTGTGGACTGAAGCTTTCTTT.

This clonotype has just a few counts. The J gene is TRBJ2-3, the V gene TRBV7-8; 11 bases fit TRBD2. The ends lost 5 bases at V and 0 bases at J; junction bases unmatched: 7. The CDR3 sequence is 17 residues long. Germline-derived CDR1 and CDR2 are SGHVS and FQNEAQ. The CDR3 spells CASSQGGLAASTDTQYF. DNA of the CDR3: TGTGCCAGCAGCCAGGGGGGACTAGCGGCTAGCACAGATACGCAGTATTTT.

V gene TRBV6-6 combines with J gene TRBJ1-3; D might be TRBD1 (6 bases). The V end was cut by 4 bases, the J end by 5 bases, with 9 bases between. Germline V gene lookup returns CDR1 MNHNY and CDR2 SVGAGI (reference sequence). CDR3 size: 13 residues. The CDR3 DNA is TGTGCCAGCAGTTCCCGGGACAGAAACACCATATATTTT. Protein: CASSSRDRNTIYF.